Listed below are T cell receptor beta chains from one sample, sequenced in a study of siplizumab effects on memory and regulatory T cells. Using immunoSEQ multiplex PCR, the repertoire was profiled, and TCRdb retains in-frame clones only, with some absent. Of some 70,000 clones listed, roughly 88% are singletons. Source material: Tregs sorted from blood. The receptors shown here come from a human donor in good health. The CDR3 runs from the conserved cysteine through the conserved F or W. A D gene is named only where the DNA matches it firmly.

CDR3: CASSLKWEQFF; length: 11; J: TRBJ2-1; V: TRBV28; D: .
CDR3: CASSGDRAYNEQFF; length: 14; J: TRBJ2-1; V: TRBV2; D: TRBD1
CDR3: CASSRPTGELFF; length: 12; J: TRBJ2-2; V: TRBV6-5; D: .
CDR3: CASSFLGGGEKLFF; length: 14; J: TRBJ1-4; V: TRBV11-3; D: .
CDR3: CAIGGQEGTEAFF; length: 13; J: TRBJ1-1; V: TRBV10-3; D: TRBD1
CDR3: CASSQDRGGHNEQFF; length: 15; J: TRBJ2-1; V: TRBV4-1; D: .
CDR3: CASSLRGTEAFF; length: 12; J: TRBJ1-1; V: TRBV5-1; D: .
CDR3: CASSLSWATGREQYF; length: 15; J: TRBJ2-7; V: TRBV5-4; D: .
CDR3: CASSWTGVGANVLTF; length: 15; J: TRBJ2-6; V: TRBV7-9; D: TRBD1
CDR3: CASSDGPYGYTF; length: 12; J: TRBJ1-2; V: TRBV6-4; D: .
CDR3: CASSVGYARDEQFF; length: 14; J: TRBJ2-1; V: TRBV9; D: .
CDR3: CASSLGGGWNQPQHF; length: 15; J: TRBJ1-5; V: TRBV7-8; D: .
CDR3: CASSFLLKAQPQHF; length: 14; J: TRBJ1-5; V: TRBV28; D: .
CDR3: CSVVKDGAYEQYF; length: 13; J: TRBJ2-7; V: TRBV29-1; D: .
CDR3: CASRNTGTPNYGYTF; length: 15; J: TRBJ1-2; V: TRBV7-9; D: .
CDR3: CASSFYGNSGNTIYF; length: 15; J: TRBJ1-3; V: TRBV28; D: .
CDR3: CASSRGQIGELFF; length: 13; J: TRBJ2-2; V: TRBV5-1; D: .
CDR3: CASSPGQGGTDTQYF; length: 15; J: TRBJ2-3; V: TRBV18; D: TRBD1
CDR3: CAWSLGQTQYF; length: 11; J: TRBJ2-5; V: TRBV30; D: .
CDR3: CASSAGLGNYEQYF; length: 14; J: TRBJ2-7; V: TRBV9; D: TRBD2
CDR3: CASSLRDNLNEKLFF; length: 15; J: TRBJ1-4; V: TRBV28; D: .
CDR3: CASSLFGTDNEQFF; length: 14; J: TRBJ2-1; V: TRBV7-2; D: TRBD1
CDR3: CASSAYPGPEAFF; length: 13; J: TRBJ1-1; V: TRBV19; D: .
CDR3: CSVPTSGTYNEQFF; length: 14; J: TRBJ2-1; V: TRBV29-1; D: TRBD2
CDR3: CASSLRPPDTQYF; length: 13; J: TRBJ2-3; V: TRBV7-3; D: .
CDR3: CASEEDRGNQPQHF; length: 14; J: TRBJ1-5; V: TRBV2; D: .
CDR3: CASSRGQNYGYTF; length: 13; J: TRBJ1-2; V: TRBV7-9; D: .
CDR3: CASSQAGTVAQRETQYF; length: 17; J: TRBJ2-5; V: TRBV23-1; D: TRBD1
CDR3: CASSGTGVHSGRTSSYNEQFF; length: 21; J: TRBJ2-1; V: TRBV10-2; D: .
CDR3: CASTSLGAAYEQYF; length: 14; J: TRBJ2-7; V: TRBV28; D: .
CDR3: CASSITYNEQFF; length: 12; J: TRBJ2-1; V: TRBV19; D: .
CDR3: CASSFAGRYNEQFF; length: 14; J: TRBJ2-1; V: TRBV28; D: .
CDR3: CASSLGGGRNEQFF; length: 14; J: TRBJ2-1; V: TRBV5-1; D: TRBD2
CDR3: CASSRAGSTDTQYF; length: 14; J: TRBJ2-3; V: TRBV19; D: .
CDR3: CASSSRGLTEAFF; length: 13; J: TRBJ1-1; V: TRBV5-1; D: .
CDR3: CASSLLSGISTDTQYF; length: 16; J: TRBJ2-3; V: TRBV9; D: TRBD2
CDR3: CASGLQGLGEQFF; length: 13; J: TRBJ2-1; V: TRBV12-5; D: .
CDR3: CASSLSETYEQYF; length: 13; J: TRBJ2-7; V: TRBV7-3; D: .
CDR3: CASSLAGMRMNTEAFF; length: 16; J: TRBJ1-1; V: TRBV7-9; D: .
CDR3: CASSIGFVGELFF; length: 13; J: TRBJ2-2; V: TRBV19; D: .
CDR3: CASNPPGQETQYF; length: 13; J: TRBJ2-5; V: TRBV11-3; D: .
CDR3: CASSPAGGEGVRGQYF; length: 16; J: TRBJ2-7; V: TRBV5-1; D: .
CDR3: CASSQQVEQYF; length: 11; J: TRBJ2-7; V: TRBV7-2; D: .
CDR3: CASSPASGGSDGYTF; length: 15; J: TRBJ1-2; V: TRBV6-5; D: .
CDR3: CASSPGPQYNEQFF; length: 14; J: TRBJ2-1; V: TRBV18; D: .
CDR3: CASSLEAGGEQYF; length: 13; J: TRBJ2-7; V: TRBV7-9; D: .
CDR3: CASSVVGSRTDTQYF; length: 15; J: TRBJ2-3; V: TRBV9; D: .
CDR3: CASSSRWLDTEAFF; length: 14; J: TRBJ1-1; V: TRBV6-1; D: .
CDR3: CASSICDRDSAFF; length: 13; J: TRBJ2-1; V: TRBV21-1; D: .
CDR3: CASSQGTNNNEQFF; length: 14; J: TRBJ2-1; V: TRBV4-1; D: .
CDR3: CATQTDAGSYGYTF; length: 14; J: TRBJ1-2; V: TRBV10-3; D: .
CDR3: CASSYMDQPQHF; length: 12; J: TRBJ1-5; V: TRBV6-5; D: .
CDR3: CASSKQYQETQYF; length: 13; J: TRBJ2-5; V: TRBV19; D: .
CDR3: CASSQISSGSGANVLTF; length: 17; J: TRBJ2-6; V: TRBV4-3; D: .
CDR3: CAIGWTYNEQFF; length: 12; J: TRBJ2-1; V: TRBV10-3; D: .
CDR3: CASSLGTSGRGETQYF; length: 16; J: TRBJ2-5; V: TRBV5-1; D: TRBD2
CDR3: CASSWVGPNQPQHF; length: 14; J: TRBJ1-5; V: TRBV19; D: .
CDR3: CASGFGQISTDTQYF; length: 15; J: TRBJ2-3; V: TRBV12-5; D: .
CDR3: CASSTQGNEQFF; length: 12; J: TRBJ2-1; V: TRBV28; D: .